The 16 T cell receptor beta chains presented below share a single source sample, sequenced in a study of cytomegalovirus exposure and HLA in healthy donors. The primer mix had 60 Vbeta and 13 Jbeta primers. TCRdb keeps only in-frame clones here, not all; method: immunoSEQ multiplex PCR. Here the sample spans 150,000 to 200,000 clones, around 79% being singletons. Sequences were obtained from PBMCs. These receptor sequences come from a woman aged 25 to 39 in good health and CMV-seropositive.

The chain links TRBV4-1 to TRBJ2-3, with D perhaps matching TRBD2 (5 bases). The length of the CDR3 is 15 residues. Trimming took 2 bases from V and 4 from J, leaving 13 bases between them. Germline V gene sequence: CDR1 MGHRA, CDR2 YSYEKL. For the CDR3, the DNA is TGCGCCAGCAGCCAAAGCGGAGCTGGAGCAGATACGCAGTATTTT. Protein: CASSQSGAGADTQYF.

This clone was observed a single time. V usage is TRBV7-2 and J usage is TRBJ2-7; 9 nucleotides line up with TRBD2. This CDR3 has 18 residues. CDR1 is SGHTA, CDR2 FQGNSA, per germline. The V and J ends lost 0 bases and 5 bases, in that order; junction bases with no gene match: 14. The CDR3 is CASSLAAAGGLPLDEQYF. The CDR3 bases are TGTGCCAGCAGCTTAGCCGCCGCGGGGGGGCTCCCTCTAGACGAGCAGTACTTC.

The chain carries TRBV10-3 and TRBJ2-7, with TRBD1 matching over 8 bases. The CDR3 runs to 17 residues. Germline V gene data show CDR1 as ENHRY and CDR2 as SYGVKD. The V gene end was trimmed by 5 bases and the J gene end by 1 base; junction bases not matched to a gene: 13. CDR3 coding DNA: TGTGCCATCAGTCGGACAGGGATTTTAACAGGATCCTACGAGCAGTACTTC. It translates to CAISRTGILTGSYEQYF.

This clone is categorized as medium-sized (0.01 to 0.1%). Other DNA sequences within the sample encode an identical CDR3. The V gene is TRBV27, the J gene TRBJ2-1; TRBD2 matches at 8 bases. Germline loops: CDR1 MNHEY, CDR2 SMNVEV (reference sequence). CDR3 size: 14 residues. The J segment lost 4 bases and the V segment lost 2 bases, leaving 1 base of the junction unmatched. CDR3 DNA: TGTGCCAGCAGTTTAGCGGGAGGTTACAATGAGCAGTTCTTC. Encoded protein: CASSLAGGYNEQFF.

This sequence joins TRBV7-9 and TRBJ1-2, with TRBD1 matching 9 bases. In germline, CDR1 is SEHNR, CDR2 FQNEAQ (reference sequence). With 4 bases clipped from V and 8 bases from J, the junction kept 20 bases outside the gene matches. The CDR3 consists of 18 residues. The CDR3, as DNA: TGTGCCAGCAGCTCGACCCGGGACAGGGTATCGCAAGAGGAAGGCTACACCTTC. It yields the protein CASSSTRDRVSQEEGYTF.

This chain's CDR3 is CASSGSLQRGARSSYNEQFF. In DNA, the CDR3 is TGTGCCAGCAGTGGCAGCCTGCAGCGGGGGGCCCGAAGCTCCTACAATGAGCAGTTCTTC. The chain carries TRBV6-1 and TRBJ2-1, with TRBD2 matching 9 bases. The CDR3 has 20 amino acids. Germline lookup yields CDR1 MNHNS and CDR2 SASEGT. Trimming at V came to 4 bases and at J to 0 bases, leaving 16 bases not matched to a gene.

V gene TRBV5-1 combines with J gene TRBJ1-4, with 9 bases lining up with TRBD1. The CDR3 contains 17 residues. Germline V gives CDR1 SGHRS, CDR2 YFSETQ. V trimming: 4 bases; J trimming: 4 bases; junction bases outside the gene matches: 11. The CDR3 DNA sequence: TGCGCCAGCAGCGGTCCCGGGACAGGGTCGGGTAATGAAAAACTGTTTTTT. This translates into CASSGPGTGSGNEKLFF.

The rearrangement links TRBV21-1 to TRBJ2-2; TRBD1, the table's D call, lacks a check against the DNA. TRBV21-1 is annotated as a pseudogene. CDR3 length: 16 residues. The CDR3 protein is CASSTYVKQGAGELFF. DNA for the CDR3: TGTGCCAGCAGCACCTATGTCAAACAGGGGGCCGGGGAGCTGTTTTTT.

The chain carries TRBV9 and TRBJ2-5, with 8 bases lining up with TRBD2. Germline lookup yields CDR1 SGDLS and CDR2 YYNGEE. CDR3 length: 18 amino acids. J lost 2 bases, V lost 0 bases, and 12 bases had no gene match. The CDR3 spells CASSVGFVSGGTQETQYF. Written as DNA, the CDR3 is TGTGCCAGCAGCGTAGGGTTTGTCAGCGGGGGAACTCAAGAGACCCAGTACTTC.

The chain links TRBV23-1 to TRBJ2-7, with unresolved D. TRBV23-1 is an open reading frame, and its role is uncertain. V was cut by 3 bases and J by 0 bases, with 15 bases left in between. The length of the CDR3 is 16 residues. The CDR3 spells CASSHLGQQSSYEQYF. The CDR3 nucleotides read TGCGCCAGCAGTCACCTGGGCCAGCAAAGCTCCTACGAGCAGTACTTC.

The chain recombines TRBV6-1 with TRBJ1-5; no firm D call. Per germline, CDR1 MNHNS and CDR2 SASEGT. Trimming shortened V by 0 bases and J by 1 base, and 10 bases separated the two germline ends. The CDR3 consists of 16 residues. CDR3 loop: CASSEAGATSNQPQHF. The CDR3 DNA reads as TGTGCCAGCAGTGAAGCAGGCGCGACAAGCAATCAGCCCCAGCATTTT.

The CDR3 loop reads CASTPWGGNEKLFF. In nucleotides, the CDR3 is TGTGCCAGCACACCCTGGGGGGGGAATGAAAAACTGTTTTTT. This chain links TRBV2 with TRBJ1-4, with TRBD1 as a possible D gene (5 bases). Germline CDR1 is SNHLY and CDR2 is FYNNEI. Trimming pared 7 bases from V and 5 bases from J, leaving 14 bases between. The CDR3 covers 14 residues.

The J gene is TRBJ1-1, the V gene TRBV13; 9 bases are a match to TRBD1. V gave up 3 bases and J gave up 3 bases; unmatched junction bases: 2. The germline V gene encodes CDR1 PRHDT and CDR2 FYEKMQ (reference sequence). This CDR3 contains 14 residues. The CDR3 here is CASSFRDRDTEAFF. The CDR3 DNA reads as TGTGCCAGCAGCTTCAGGGACAGGGACACTGAAGCTTTCTTT.

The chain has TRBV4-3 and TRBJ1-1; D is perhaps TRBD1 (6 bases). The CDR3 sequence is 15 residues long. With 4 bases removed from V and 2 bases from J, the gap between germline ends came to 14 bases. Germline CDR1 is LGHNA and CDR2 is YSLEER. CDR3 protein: CASSPTLGGNTEAFF. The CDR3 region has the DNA TGCGCCAGCAGCCCCACGCTTGGGGGCAACACTGAAGCTTTCTTT.

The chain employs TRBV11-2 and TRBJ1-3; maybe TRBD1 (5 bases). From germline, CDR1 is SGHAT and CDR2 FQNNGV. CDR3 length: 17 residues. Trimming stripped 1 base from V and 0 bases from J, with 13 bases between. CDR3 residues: CASSLVVDRSSGNTIYF. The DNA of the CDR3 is TGTGCCAGCAGCTTAGTAGTTGACAGAAGCTCTGGAAACACCATATATTTT.

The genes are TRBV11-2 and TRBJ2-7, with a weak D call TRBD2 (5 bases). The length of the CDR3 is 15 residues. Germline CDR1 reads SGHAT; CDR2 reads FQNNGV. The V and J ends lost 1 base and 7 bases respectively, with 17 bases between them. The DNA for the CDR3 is TGTGCCAGCAGCTTAGGTGTTTGGGTAAAGCGGGAGCAGTACTTC. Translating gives CASSLGVWVKREQYF. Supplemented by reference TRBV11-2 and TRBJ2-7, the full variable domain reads EAGVAQSPRYKIIEKRQSVAFWCNPISGHATLYWYQQILGQGPKLLIQFQNNGVVDDSQLPKDRFSAERLKGVDSTLKIQPAKLEDSAVYLCASSLGVWVKREQYFGPGTRLTVT.